The 13 T cell receptor beta chains presented below share a single source sample, sequenced in a study of blood T cell repertoires in COVID-19. Assay: immunoSEQ multiplex PCR; the TCRdb copy retains only in-frame clones and omits some. Among approximately 170,000 clones listed, roughly nine tenths were seen once. The sequencing input was peripheral blood. The receptors were sampled from a man younger than 40 with acute or convalescent COVID-19.

This sequence joins TRBV4-1 and TRBJ2-3, with 11 bases aligning to TRBD2. V lost 2 bases to trimming and J lost 5 bases; unmatched junction nucleotides: 9. Germline CDR1 MGHRA, CDR2 YSYEKL. There are 17 residues in the CDR3. CDR3 loop: CASSQLISGGAGDTQYF. CDR3 sequence (DNA): TGCGCCAGCAGCCAACTAATTAGCGGGGGGGCCGGAGATACGCAGTATTTT.

This chain joins TRBV18 and TRBJ1-1, with 8 nucleotides matching TRBD1. The germline V gene has CDR1 KGHSH and CDR2 LQKENI. The CDR3 covers 16 residues. Trimming cost V 6 bases and J 5 bases; bases outside gene matches: 14. The CDR3 region is CASSPGQGLGGTEAFF. The CDR3 DNA is TGTGCCAGCTCCCCCGGACAGGGTTTAGGGGGAACTGAAGCTTTCTTT.

The rearrangement links TRBV7-3 to TRBJ2-3; 9 bases are a match to TRBD1. Trimming removed 3 bases from V and 6 bases from J; junction bases left unmatched: 10. CDR3 length: 16 residues. Germline V gives CDR1 SGHTA, CDR2 FQGTGA. CDR3 sequence: CASSLGYGTGTDTQYF. The DNA of the CDR3 is TGTGCCAGCAGCTTGGGGTATGGGACAGGGACCGATACGCAGTATTTT.

The V and J genes are TRBV12-3 or TRBV12-4 and TRBJ2-1, with 8 bases matching TRBD1. V lost 3 bases, J lost 8 bases, and 3 bases stayed unmatched. The length of the CDR3 is 13 residues. The CDR3, as DNA: TGTGCCAGCAGTTTTACAGGGGGATATGAGCAGTTCTTC. Its protein is CASSFTGGYEQFF.

This chain links TRBV27 with TRBJ1-5, with a weak D call TRBD1 (6 bases). Germline V gives CDR1 MNHEY, CDR2 SMNVEV (reference sequence). This CDR3 is 13 amino acids long. Trimming cost V 3 bases and J 5 bases, with 8 bases left between them. This chain's CDR3 is CASSLNRDQPQHF. The CDR3 DNA sequence: TGTGCCAGCAGTTTGAACAGGGATCAGCCCCAGCATTTT.

CDR3 sequence reads: CASSLGGQSNTEAFF. The CDR3 DNA follows: TGTGCCAGCAGCTTAGGAGGCCAGAGTAACACTGAAGCTTTCTTT. The rearrangement links TRBV7-3 to TRBJ1-1; D is uncertain. The CDR3 is 15 amino acids. CDR1 is SGHTA and CDR2 is FQGTGA in the germline V gene. Trimming pared 2 bases from V and 2 bases from J, leaving 12 bases between.

J is TRBJ1-1 and V is TRBV19; 8 bases align to TRBD1. V was clipped by 3 bases and J by 0 bases; unmatched bases: 3. Germline V gene sequence: CDR1 LNHDA, CDR2 SQIVND (reference sequence). CDR3 length: 15 amino acids. Here the CDR3 reads CASSIRTGLNTEAFF. As DNA, the CDR3 is TGTGCCAGTAGTATCCGGACAGGGCTGAACACTGAAGCTTTCTTT.

This clone was picked up a small number of times. The chain couples TRBV7-9 to TRBJ1-5, with 10 positions matching TRBD1. CDR3 size: 15 residues. The germline gives CDR1 SEHNR, CDR2 FQNEAQ (reference sequence). V lost 4 bases to trimming and J lost 2 bases; unmatched junction nucleotides: 2. CDR3 bases: TGTGCCAGCAGCTACGGGACAGGGGGCAATCAGCCCCAGCATTTT. Protein: CASSYGTGGNQPQHF.

The V and J genes are TRBV29-1 and TRBJ2-6; perhaps TRBD1 as D (6 bases). In germline, CDR1 is SQVTM, CDR2 ANQGSEA. The CDR3 runs to 16 residues. V was trimmed by 6 bases and J by 2 bases, leaving 17 bases between them. This CDR3 is CSVGNAGAAGANVLTF. The CDR3 bases are TGCAGCGTCGGGAACGCAGGGGCGGCTGGGGCCAACGTCCTGACTTTC.

The rearrangement uses TRBV19 and TRBJ1-1, with TRBD1 as a possible D gene (5 bases). Trimming removed 3 bases at V and 4 bases at J, with 12 bases between. The CDR3 spans 14 residues. Looked up from germline, CDR1 is LNHDA and CDR2 is SQIVND (reference sequence). DNA of the CDR3: TGTGCCAGTAGTATTCGGGGGGTGAGCACTGAAGCTTTCTTT. As protein: CASSIRGVSTEAFF.

The gene calls are TRBV28 and TRBJ2-3, with D possibly being TRBD2 (5 bases). Germline V CDR1 and CDR2: MDHEN, SYDVKM. The V gene lost 4 bases and the J gene lost 1 base, with 6 bases spanning the gap. This CDR3 region has 13 residues. The CDR3 loop is CASSSGGTDTQYF. In nucleotides, the CDR3 is TGTGCCAGCAGTTCCGGGGGCACAGATACGCAGTATTTT.

This clone was seen a handful of times. This rearrangement joins TRBV28 to TRBJ1-5; a weak D match, TRBD1 (6 bases). This CDR3 is 15 amino acids long. Germline V gene lookup returns CDR1 MDHEN and CDR2 SYDVKM. The V end was cut by 5 bases, the J end by 7 bases, with 18 bases between. CDR3 nucleotide sequence: TGTGCCAGCAGTCCTTCTATCAGGGGACCCCAGCCCCAGCATTTT. Its protein is CASSPSIRGPQPQHF.

The chain links TRBV3-1 (or the pseudogene TRBV3-2) to TRBJ2-7; D may be TRBD1 (5 bases). Germline lookup yields CDR1 LGHDT and CDR2 YNNKEL (reference sequence). Trimming pared 3 bases from V and 0 bases from J, leaving 9 bases between. This CDR3 is 14 amino acids long. The CDR3 sequence: CASSQRTNSYEQYF. CDR3 in DNA: TGTGCCAGCAGCCAGCGGACAAACTCCTACGAGCAGTACTTC.